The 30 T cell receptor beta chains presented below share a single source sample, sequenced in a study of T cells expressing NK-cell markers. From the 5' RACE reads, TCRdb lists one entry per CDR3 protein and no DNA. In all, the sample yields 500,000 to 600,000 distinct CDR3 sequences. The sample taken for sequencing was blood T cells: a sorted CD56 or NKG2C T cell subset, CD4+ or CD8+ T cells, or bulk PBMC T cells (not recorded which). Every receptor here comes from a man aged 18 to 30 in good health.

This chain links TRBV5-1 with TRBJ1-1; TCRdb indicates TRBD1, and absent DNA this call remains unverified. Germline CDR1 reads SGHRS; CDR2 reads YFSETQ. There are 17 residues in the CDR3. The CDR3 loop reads CASSEDSLSRVNTEAFF.

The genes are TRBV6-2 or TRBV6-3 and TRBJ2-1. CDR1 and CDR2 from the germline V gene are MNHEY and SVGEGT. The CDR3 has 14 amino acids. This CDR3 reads CASSYLGSGNEQFF.

The CDR3 region is CASSRGWGEVEAFF. The chain employs TRBV4-2 and TRBJ1-1; TCRdb designates TRBD1, a call that cannot be tested without DNA. The germline V gene has CDR1 LGHNA and CDR2 YNFKEQ. This CDR3 region has 14 residues.

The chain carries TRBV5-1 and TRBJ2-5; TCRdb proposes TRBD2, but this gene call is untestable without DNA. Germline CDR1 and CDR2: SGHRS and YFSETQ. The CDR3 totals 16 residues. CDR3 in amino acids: CASSLRLAGVRETQYF. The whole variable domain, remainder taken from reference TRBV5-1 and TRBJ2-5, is KAGVTQTPRYLIKTRGQQVTLSCSPISGHRSVSWYQQTPGQGLQFLFEYFSETQRNKGNFPGRFSGRQFSNSRSEMNVSTLELGDSALYLCASSLRLAGVRETQYFGPGTRLLVL.

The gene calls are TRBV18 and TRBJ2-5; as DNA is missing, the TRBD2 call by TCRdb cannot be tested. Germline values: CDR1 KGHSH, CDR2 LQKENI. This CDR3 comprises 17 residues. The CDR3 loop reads CASSPALPTAGSETQYF.

CDR3 amino acids: CASTHRDRGRELFF. The genes are TRBV12-3 or TRBV12-4 and TRBJ2-2; the D gene TCRdb calls, TRBD1, cannot be checked with no DNA. CDR3 size: 14 residues.

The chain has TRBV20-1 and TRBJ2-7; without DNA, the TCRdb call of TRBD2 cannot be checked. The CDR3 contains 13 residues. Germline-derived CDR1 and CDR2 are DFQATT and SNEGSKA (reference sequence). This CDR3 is CSASGSHPYEQYF.

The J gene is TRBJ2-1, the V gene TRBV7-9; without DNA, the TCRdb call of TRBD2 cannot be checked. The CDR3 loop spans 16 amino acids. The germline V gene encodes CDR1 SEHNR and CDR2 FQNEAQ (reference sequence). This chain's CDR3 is CASSTRLAGVRNEQFF.

CDR3 sequence reads: CASSPDSSQETQYF. The chain joins TRBV5-1 to TRBJ2-5; the TRBD1 assignment by TCRdb is unverifiable without DNA. Germline assignment: CDR1 SGHRS and CDR2 YFSETQ. This CDR3 region has 14 residues. Looking up the rest from reference TRBV5-1 and TRBJ2-5 gives the full variable domain: KAGVTQTPRYLIKTRGQQVTLSCSPISGHRSVSWYQQTPGQGLQFLFEYFSETQRNKGNFPGRFSGRQFSNSRSEMNVSTLELGDSALYLCASSPDSSQETQYFGPGTRLLVL.

CDR3 amino acids: CASSYPMGREQFF. V is TRBV6-2 or TRBV6-3 and J is TRBJ2-1; the TRBD1 assignment by TCRdb is unverifiable without DNA. This CDR3 comprises 13 residues. Per the germline V gene, CDR1 is MNHEY and CDR2 is SVGEGT.

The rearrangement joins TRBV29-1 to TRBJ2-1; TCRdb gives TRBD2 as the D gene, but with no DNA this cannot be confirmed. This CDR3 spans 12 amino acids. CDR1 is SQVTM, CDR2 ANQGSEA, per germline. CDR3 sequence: CSGVEGNELAFF.

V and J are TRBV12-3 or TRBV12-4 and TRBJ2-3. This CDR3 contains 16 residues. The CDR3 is CASRTSLGTSTDTQYF.

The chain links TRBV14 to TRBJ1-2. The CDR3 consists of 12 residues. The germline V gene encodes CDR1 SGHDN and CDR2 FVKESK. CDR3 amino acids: CASSQDPFGYTF.

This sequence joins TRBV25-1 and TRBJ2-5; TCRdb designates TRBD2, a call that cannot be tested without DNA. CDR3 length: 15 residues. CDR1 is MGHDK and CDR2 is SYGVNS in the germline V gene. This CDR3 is CASSELRGSPETQYF.

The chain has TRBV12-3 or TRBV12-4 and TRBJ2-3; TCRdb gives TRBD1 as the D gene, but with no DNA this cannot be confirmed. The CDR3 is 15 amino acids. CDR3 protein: CASSSILPRPDTQYF.

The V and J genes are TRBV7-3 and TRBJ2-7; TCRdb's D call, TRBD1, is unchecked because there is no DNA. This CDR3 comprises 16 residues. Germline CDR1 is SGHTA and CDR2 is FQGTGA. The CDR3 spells CASGPWARQGANEQYF.

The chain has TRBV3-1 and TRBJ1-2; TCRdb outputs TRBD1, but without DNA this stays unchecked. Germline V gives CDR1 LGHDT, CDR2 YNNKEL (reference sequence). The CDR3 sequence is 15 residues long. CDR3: CASSQEGRVRNGYTF.

The CDR3 here is CASSLTDKGPDTQYF. The chain combines TRBV12-3 or TRBV12-4 with TRBJ2-3; there is no DNA to check the TCRdb D call of TRBD1. The CDR3 loop spans 15 amino acids.

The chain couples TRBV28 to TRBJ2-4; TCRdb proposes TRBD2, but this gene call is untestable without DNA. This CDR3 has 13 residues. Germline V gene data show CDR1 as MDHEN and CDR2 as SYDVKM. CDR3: CASRVSGRNIQYF.

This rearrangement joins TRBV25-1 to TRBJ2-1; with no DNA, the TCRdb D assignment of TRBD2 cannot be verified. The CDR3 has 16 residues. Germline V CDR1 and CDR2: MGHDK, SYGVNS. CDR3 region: CASSEAGTSGRTEQFF. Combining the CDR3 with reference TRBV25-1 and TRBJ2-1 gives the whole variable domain EADIYQTPRYLVIGTGKKITLECSQTMGHDKMYWYQQDPGMELHLIHYSYGVNSTEKGDLSSESTVSRIRTEHFPLTLESARPSHTSQYLCASSEAGTSGRTEQFFGPGTRLTVL.

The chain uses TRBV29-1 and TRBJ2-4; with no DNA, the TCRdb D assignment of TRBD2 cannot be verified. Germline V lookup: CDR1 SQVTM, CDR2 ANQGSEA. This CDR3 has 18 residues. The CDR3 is CSAPTTLAGGMVKNIQYF.

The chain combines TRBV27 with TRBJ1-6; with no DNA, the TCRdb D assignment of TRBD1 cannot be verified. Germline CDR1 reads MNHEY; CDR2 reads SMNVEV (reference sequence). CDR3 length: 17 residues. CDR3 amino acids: CASRYTGTGEVNSPLHF.

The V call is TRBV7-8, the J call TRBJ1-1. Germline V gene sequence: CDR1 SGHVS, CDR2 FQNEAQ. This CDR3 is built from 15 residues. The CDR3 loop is CASSTYREKNTEAFF.

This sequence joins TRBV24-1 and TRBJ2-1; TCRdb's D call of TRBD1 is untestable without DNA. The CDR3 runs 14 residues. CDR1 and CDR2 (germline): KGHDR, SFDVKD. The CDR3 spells CATSVGGANNEQFF.

The CDR3 spells CASSSGTSGSPHEQFF. The rearrangement uses TRBV7-8 and TRBJ2-1; TCRdb selects TRBD2, and the lack of DNA leaves this call unchecked. The CDR3 is 16 amino acids. The V gene's germline CDR1 is SGHVS and CDR2 FQNEAQ.

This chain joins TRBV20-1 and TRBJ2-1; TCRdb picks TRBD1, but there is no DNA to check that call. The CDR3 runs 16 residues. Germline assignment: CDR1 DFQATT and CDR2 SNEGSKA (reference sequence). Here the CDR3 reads CSARVTGGYGTHEQFF.

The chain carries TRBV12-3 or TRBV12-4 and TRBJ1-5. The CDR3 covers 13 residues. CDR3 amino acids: CASSLVNYGPQHF.

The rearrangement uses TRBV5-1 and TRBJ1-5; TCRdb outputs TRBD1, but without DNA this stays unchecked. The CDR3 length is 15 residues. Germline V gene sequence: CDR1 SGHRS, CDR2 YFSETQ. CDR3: CASRQGPYSNQPQHF.

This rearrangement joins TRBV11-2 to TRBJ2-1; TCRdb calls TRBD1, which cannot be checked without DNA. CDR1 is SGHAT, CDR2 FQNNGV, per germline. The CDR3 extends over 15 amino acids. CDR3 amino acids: CASSLFTGRNNEQFF. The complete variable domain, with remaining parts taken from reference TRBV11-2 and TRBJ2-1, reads EAGVAQSPRYKIIEKRQSVAFWCNPISGHATLYWYQQILGQGPKLLIQFQNNGVVDDSQLPKDRFSAERLKGVDSTLKIQPAKLEDSAVYLCASSLFTGRNNEQFFGPGTRLTVL.

The CDR3 loop reads CASSPGTSWLYNEQFF. The chain links TRBV9 to TRBJ2-1; TCRdb gives TRBD2 as the D gene, but with no DNA this cannot be confirmed. This CDR3 has 16 residues. Per the germline V gene, CDR1 is SGDLS and CDR2 is YYNGEE.